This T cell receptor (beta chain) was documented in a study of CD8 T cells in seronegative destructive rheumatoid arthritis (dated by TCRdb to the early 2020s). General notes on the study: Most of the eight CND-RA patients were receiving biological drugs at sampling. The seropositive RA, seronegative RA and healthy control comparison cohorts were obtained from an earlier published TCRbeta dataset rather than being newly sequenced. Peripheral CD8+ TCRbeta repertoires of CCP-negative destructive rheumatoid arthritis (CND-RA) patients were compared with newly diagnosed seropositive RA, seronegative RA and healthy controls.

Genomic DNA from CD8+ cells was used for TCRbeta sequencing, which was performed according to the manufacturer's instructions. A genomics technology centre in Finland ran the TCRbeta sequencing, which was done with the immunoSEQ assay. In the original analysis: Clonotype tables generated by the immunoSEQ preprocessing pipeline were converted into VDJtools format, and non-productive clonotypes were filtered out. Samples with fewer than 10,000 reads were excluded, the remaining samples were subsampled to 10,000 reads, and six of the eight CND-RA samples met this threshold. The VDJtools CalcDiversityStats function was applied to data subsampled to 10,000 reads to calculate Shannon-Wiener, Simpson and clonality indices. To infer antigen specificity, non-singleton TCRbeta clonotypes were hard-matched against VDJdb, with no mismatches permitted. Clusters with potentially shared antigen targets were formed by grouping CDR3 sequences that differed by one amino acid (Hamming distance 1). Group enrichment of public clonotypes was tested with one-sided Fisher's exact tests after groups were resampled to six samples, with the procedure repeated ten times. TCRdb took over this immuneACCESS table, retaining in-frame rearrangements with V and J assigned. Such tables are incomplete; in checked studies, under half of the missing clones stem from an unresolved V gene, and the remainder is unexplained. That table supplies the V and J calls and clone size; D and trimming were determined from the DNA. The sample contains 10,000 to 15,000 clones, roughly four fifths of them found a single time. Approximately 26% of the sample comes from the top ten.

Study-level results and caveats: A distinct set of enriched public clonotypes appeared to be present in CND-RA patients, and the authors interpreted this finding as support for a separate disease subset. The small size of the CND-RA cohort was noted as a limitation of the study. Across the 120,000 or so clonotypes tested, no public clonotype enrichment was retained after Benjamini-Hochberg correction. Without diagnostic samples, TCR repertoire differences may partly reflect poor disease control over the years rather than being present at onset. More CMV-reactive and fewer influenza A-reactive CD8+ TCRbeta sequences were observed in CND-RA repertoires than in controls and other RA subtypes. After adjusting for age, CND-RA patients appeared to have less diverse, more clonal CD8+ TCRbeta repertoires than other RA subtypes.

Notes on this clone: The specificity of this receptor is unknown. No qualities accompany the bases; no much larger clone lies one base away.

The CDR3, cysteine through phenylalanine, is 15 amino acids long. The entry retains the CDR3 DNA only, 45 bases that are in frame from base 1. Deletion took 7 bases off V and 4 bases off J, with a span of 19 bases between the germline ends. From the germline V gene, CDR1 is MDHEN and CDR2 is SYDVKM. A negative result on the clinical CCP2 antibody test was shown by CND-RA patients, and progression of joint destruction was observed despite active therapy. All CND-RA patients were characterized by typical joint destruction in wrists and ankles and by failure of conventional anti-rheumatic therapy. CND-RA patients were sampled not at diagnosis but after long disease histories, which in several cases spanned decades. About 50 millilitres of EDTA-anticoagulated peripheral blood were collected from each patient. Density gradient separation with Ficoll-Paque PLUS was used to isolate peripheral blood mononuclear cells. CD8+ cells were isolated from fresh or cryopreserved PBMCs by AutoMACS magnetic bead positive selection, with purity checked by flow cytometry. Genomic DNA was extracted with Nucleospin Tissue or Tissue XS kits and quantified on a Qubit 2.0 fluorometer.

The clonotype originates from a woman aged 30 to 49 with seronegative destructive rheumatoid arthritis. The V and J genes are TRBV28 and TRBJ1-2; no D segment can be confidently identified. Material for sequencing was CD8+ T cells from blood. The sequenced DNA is TGTGCCAGCACCTTACTCGAGGGAGGACTCTATGGCTACACCTTC. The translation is CASTLLEGGLYGYTF.